This TCR beta chain emerged from a study of T cell repertoires in ileal Crohn's disease. Study-level points and caveats: Active smokers at surgery had more clonal expansions than non-smokers.

As regards this clone: As yet, its antigen is unknown.

Generated by immunoSEQ multiplex PCR, the TCRdb table keeps only in-frame clones and is missing some. The sample lists 13,000 to 15,000 clones, 60% to 85% seen once, with 3.5% to 5.5% in the top ten. Germline CDR1 reads LGHNA; CDR2 reads YNFKEQ. The CDR3 covers 16 residues. J gave up 8 bases and V 1 base, and 8 bases lay outside the gene matches. Patients were adults with ileal or ileocolonic Crohn's disease needing resection. The sequencing sample was made of ileal tissue. The chain links TRBV4-2 to TRBJ2-1, with 10 bases matching TRBD2. The TCR sequence derives from an adult with Crohn's disease. The CDR3 DNA reads TGTGCCAGCAGCCAAGGTAGCGGGGGGAAACACCATGAGCAGTTCTTC. Its translation is CASSQGSGGKHHEQFF.